The 19 T cell receptor beta chains listed next were all sequenced from one sample in a study of blood T cell repertoires in COVID-19. Sequencing was performed with immunoSEQ multiplex PCR; in TCRdb, only in-frame clones are kept and a portion is missing. This sample has around 150,000 clones, with around 83% found just once. Sequences were obtained from peripheral blood. Receptor source: a man aged 25-40 years with COVID-19, enrolled during active disease.

The chain carries TRBV6-1 and TRBJ1-3; 7 bases line up with TRBD1. Germline lookup yields CDR1 MNHNS and CDR2 SASEGT. The CDR3 runs to 16 residues. With V trimmed by 4 bases and J by 0 bases, 6 bases remained unmatched. CDR3 nucleotide sequence: TGTGCCAGCAGTGTTGGGACAGCGAACTCTGGAAACACCATATATTTT. This gives the protein CASSVGTANSGNTIYF.

The chain has TRBV24-1 and TRBJ2-1; 8 nucleotides align to TRBD2. The CDR3 sequence is 15 residues long. With 4 bases clipped from V and 4 bases from J, the junction kept 5 bases outside the gene matches. CDR1 KGHDR and CDR2 SFDVKD come from the germline V gene. The chain's CDR3 is CATSEPKRGYNEQFF. CDR3 DNA sequence: TGTGCCACCAGTGAACCCAAGCGGGGGTACAATGAGCAGTTCTTC.

As DNA, the CDR3 is TGTGCCAGCAGAACCGCGCCCGGGGGTCGACACTCTGGAAACACCATATATTTT. Amino acid sequence: CASRTAPGGRHSGNTIYF. The chain is built from TRBV28 and TRBJ1-3; perhaps TRBD1 as D (5 bases). The germline V and J ends were trimmed by 6 bases and 0 bases, with 21 bases remaining between them. The CDR3 runs 18 residues. CDR1 and CDR2 (germline): MDHEN, SYDVKM.

This chain links TRBV5-4 with TRBJ2-1, with 7 positions matching TRBD2. The length of the CDR3 is 17 residues. Unmatched junction bases numbered 8, after V lost 1 base and J lost 1 base. Germline V gene data show CDR1 as SGHNT and CDR2 as YYREEE (reference sequence). CDR3 sequence: CASSLNTGGDSYNEQFF. The DNA for the CDR3 is TGTGCCAGCAGCTTGAATACGGGAGGTGATTCCTACAATGAGCAGTTCTTC.

V gene TRBV28 combines with J gene TRBJ1-5; D might be TRBD1 (6 bases). This CDR3 spans 13 amino acids. Germline CDR1 is MDHEN and CDR2 is SYDVKM. Trimming cost V 11 bases and J 2 bases, with 13 bases left between them. The CDR3 loop reads CAEARQGNQPQHF. DNA of the CDR3: TGTGCCGAGGCACGACAGGGCAATCAGCCCCAGCATTTT.

The chain has TRBV9 and TRBJ1-5, with 9 bases lining up with TRBD1. V lost 5 bases and J lost 6; bases outside the gene matches: 9. Looked up from germline, CDR1 is SGDLS and CDR2 is YYNGEE. This CDR3 spans 15 amino acids. The DNA of the CDR3 is TGTGCCAGCAGTGCCACAGGGGGCTGGGGTCAGCCCCAGCATTTT. Its translation is CASSATGGWGQPQHF.

This clone is a singleton in its sample. The rearrangement links TRBV28 to TRBJ1-2; 8 bases match TRBD1. Germline trimming cut 6 bases from V and 8 bases from J; bases unmatched to any gene: 11. CDR1 is MDHEN and CDR2 is SYDVKM in the germline V gene. The CDR3 consists of 14 residues. CDR3 sequence: CASRTIQGALGYTF. The CDR3, as DNA: TGTGCCAGCAGAACGATCCAGGGGGCTCTCGGCTACACCTTC.

This clone turned up a few times. V is TRBV28 and J is TRBJ2-4, with D possibly being TRBD1 (6 bases). V lost 2 bases and J 7 bases, leaving 15 bases between the germline ends. The germline V gene has CDR1 MDHEN and CDR2 SYDVKM. This CDR3 is 15 amino acids long. CDR3 sequence (DNA): TGTGCCAGCAGTTTAGTGCAGGGGCTAGGGAACATTCAGTACTTC. Translation: CASSLVQGLGNIQYF.

CDR3 sequence: CASSIRTSGTVTQYF. In DNA form, the CDR3 reads TGTGCCAGTAGTATAAGGACTAGCGGGACTGTGACCCAGTACTTC. The chain is built from TRBV19 and TRBJ2-5, with 12 bases that match TRBD2. CDR1 is LNHDA and CDR2 is SQIVND in the germline V gene (reference sequence). This CDR3 comprises 15 residues. Unmatched junction bases numbered 5, after V lost 2 bases and J lost 7 bases.

This clone appeared once. This rearrangement joins TRBV15 to TRBJ1-1; the D is unclear. The germline V gene encodes CDR1 LNHNV and CDR2 YYDKDF (reference sequence). With 6 bases removed from V and 4 bases from J, the gap between germline ends came to 15 bases. There are 14 residues in the CDR3. The DNA of the CDR3 is TGTGCCACCAGTTCTCGGGGATCGACCACTGAAGCTTTCTTT. As protein: CATSSRGSTTEAFF. The variable domain in full, with the rest retrieved from reference TRBV15 and TRBJ1-1, is DAMVIQNPRYQVTQFGKPVTLSCSQTLNHNVMYWYQQKSSQAPKLLFHYYDKDFNNEADTPDNFQSRRPNTSFCFLDIRSPGLGDTAMYLCATSSRGSTTEAFFGQGTRLTVV.

Here the CDR3 reads CASSPGQGSVNEKLFF. CDR3 in DNA: TGTGCCAGCTCACCGGGGCAGGGGTCTGTTAATGAAAAACTGTTTTTT. The genes are TRBV18 and TRBJ1-4; tentatively, D is TRBD1 (6 bases). V was trimmed by 3 bases and J by 4 bases, leaving 15 bases between them. CDR1 is KGHSH, CDR2 LQKENI, per germline. The CDR3 is 16 residues long.

V is TRBV4-1 and J is TRBJ2-2; D possibly corresponds to TRBD2 (6 bases). Trimming removed 0 bases at V and 4 bases at J, with 15 bases between. The CDR3 runs 17 residues. Germline loops: CDR1 MGHRA, CDR2 YSYEKL. CDR3: CASSQEAGRSLTGELFF. The CDR3 coding sequence is TGCGCCAGCAGCCAAGAGGCGGGGCGGTCACTCACCGGGGAGCTGTTTTTT.

The chain is built from TRBV29-1 and TRBJ2-7; D remains unclear. V lost 1 base to trimming and J lost 0 bases, with 4 bases between them. CDR3 length: 12 amino acids. CDR1 is SQVTM and CDR2 is ANQGSEA in the germline V gene. CDR3: CSVEASSYEQYF. The CDR3 nucleotides are TGCAGCGTTGAAGCATCCTCCTACGAGCAGTACTTC.

V is TRBV9 and J is TRBJ2-2, with TRBD1 matching over 11 bases. Losses at the gene ends were 3 bases for V and 4 bases for J; bases not matched to a gene: 5. CDR1 and CDR2 from the germline V gene are SGDLS and YYNGEE. The CDR3 runs to 16 residues. CDR3 bases: TGTGCCAGCAGCGCGGGACAGGGGGGAAGCACCGGGGAGCTGTTTTTT. Amino acid sequence: CASSAGQGGSTGELFF.

The V and J genes are TRBV7-2 and TRBJ2-7; 11 nucleotides align to TRBD2. The CDR3 length is 15 residues. CDR1 and CDR2 from the germline V gene are SGHTA and FQGNSA. J gave up 1 base and V 6 bases, and 5 bases lay outside the gene matches. DNA for the CDR3: TGTGCCAGCAGACACACTAGCGGGGGATCCTACGAGCAGTACTTC. This sequence encodes CASRHTSGGSYEQYF.

The V gene is TRBV30, the J gene TRBJ1-2; D not resolved. Trimming stripped 5 bases from V and 0 bases from J, with 13 bases between. This CDR3 contains 14 residues. Per the germline V gene, CDR1 is GTSNPN and CDR2 is SVGIG (reference sequence). The CDR3 loop is CAWARDSANYGYTF. The CDR3 DNA is TGTGCCTGGGCCCGAGACTCAGCTAACTATGGCTACACCTTC.

The chain has TRBV6-5 and TRBJ2-5, with D perhaps matching TRBD1 (6 bases). Trimming shortened V by 2 bases and J by 3 bases, and 10 bases separated the two germline ends. The CDR3 loop spans 14 amino acids. Germline CDR1 and CDR2: MNHEY and SVGAGI. CDR3: CASSYSQGKETQYF. CDR3 in DNA: TGTGCCAGCAGTTACAGTCAGGGGAAAGAGACCCAGTACTTC.

The chain combines TRBV5-8 with TRBJ2-5; 7 nucleotides align to TRBD1. Per the germline V gene, CDR1 is SGHTS and CDR2 is YDEGEE. V shed 6 bases, J shed 5 bases, and the junction held 10 bases outside the gene matches. The CDR3 is 14 amino acids. CDR3 loop: CASIPATGVETQYF. CDR3 nucleotides: TGTGCCAGCATCCCGGCTACAGGGGTGGAGACCCAGTACTTC.

The rearrangement joins TRBV11-3 to TRBJ2-7, with TRBD1 identical over 8 bases. The CDR3 covers 14 residues. The germline V gene has CDR1 SGHNT and CDR2 YENEEA. The junction had 7 bases not matched to a gene; V was cut back by 5 bases and J by 4 bases. CDR3 loop: CASSEQGGSYEQYF. The CDR3, as DNA: TGTGCCAGCAGCGAACAGGGGGGTAGTTACGAGCAGTACTTC.